The TCR beta chain under discussion was sequenced for a study of blood T cells in healthy people across ages. Primers used in a second PCR of roughly 7 to 12 cycles were a sample-barcoded 5' primer and a J-beta primer mix. MiXCR was run by TCRdb on the 5' RACE reads, yielding one entry per CDR3 protein. The data hold 550,000 to 650,000 distinct CDR3 sequences, with approximately 26% observed a single time. This clonotype came up a few times. The germline V and J ends were trimmed by 0 bases and 5 bases, with 14 bases remaining between them. Germline lookup yields CDR1 SEHNR and CDR2 FQNEAQ (reference sequence). This CDR3 spans 16 amino acids. These data also featured in a second study, about T cells of mothers and their children. This second study notes: Material was donated by three healthy Caucasian mothers and their six children. Reverse transcription into cDNA received all extracted RNA, at about 1.5 ug per 15 ul. Evidence of persistent microchimeric T cell clones was absent.

This TCR came from a boy younger than 10 in good health. The specimen sequenced was blood. The chain has TRBV7-9 and TRBJ1-5; maybe TRBD1 (6 bases). The CDR3 loop reads CASSLAKRGGHQPQHF. The DNA for the CDR3 is TGTGCCAGCAGCTTAGCGAAGAGGGGGGGACATCAGCCCCAGCATTTT.